Below, 12 T cell receptor beta chains from the same sample are listed, as sequenced in a study of T cells in Graves' hyperthyroidism and ophthalmopathy (dated by TCRdb to the late 2010s). The library came from multiplex PCR. Instrument on record: Illumina HiSeq 2000. The TCR beta CDR3 regions were amplified from RNA transcripts. For the first round of RT-PCR on the TCR CDR3, the HTBI primer set was used together with the Qiagen OneStep RT-PCR kit. TCRdb trimmed the raw reads at Q25, called clones with MiXCR and kept productive beta chains. Every distinct CDR3 protein forms one entry, paired with its most common genes and DNA. Counted in this sample were 550,000 to 800,000 distinct CDR3 sequences; roughly a sixth of them appeared once. The ten top clones hold roughly 15% of the sample. Sequenced input: blood. All receptors derive from a man aged 45-60 years with Graves' hyperthyroidism.

For this clonotype: A much more abundant neighbour one base away suggests this may be a read error. V gene TRBV27 combines with J gene TRBJ2-2; D is ambiguous. Germline lookup yields CDR1 MNHEY and CDR2 SMNVEV (reference sequence). This CDR3 is built from 14 residues. V dropped 8 bases and J dropped 10 bases, with 20 bases sitting between them. CDR3 in DNA: TGTGCCAGCTACCCACTAACCTCGGCCGAGGAGCTGTTTTTT. Translating gives CASYPLTSAEELFF.

V gene TRBV20-1 combines with J gene TRBJ2-3, with D perhaps assigned TRBD1 or TRBD2 (5 bases each). V was trimmed by 4 bases and J by 2 bases, leaving 13 bases between them. Germline V CDR1 and CDR2: DFQATT, SNEGSKA (reference sequence). This CDR3 region has 14 residues. Here the CDR3 DNA reads TGCAGTGCTATTCGCGACGGGGCCACAGATACGCAGTATTTT. It encodes CSAIRDGATDTQYF.

This clonotype was detected many times. The rearrangement uses TRBV20-1 and TRBJ2-3, with 9 bases identical to TRBD2. The V gene's germline CDR1 is DFQATT and CDR2 SNEGSKA (reference sequence). After removal of 0 bases from V and 1 base from J, the junction contained 8 bases not matched to a gene. The CDR3 runs 17 residues. CDR3 bases: TGCAGTGCTAGAGATCAGGGACTAGCTCGAGGCACAGATACGCAGTATTTT. Translating gives CSARDQGLARGTDTQYF.

This clonotype came up many times. V is TRBV20-1 and J is TRBJ1-5; no clear D gene. The CDR3 sequence is 16 residues long. Germline lookup yields CDR1 DFQATT and CDR2 SNEGSKA (reference sequence). The V end lost 0 bases, the J end lost 0 bases, and 12 bases lay between the germline ends. This chain's CDR3 is CSARDEGINSNQPQHF. CDR3 DNA: TGCAGTGCTAGAGATGAAGGGATCAATAGCAATCAGCCCCAGCATTTT.

This chain links TRBV28 with TRBJ2-6; weak D call: TRBD1 (5 bases). Germline V gene sequence: CDR1 MDHEN, CDR2 SYDVKM. This CDR3 region has 14 residues. The V end lost 5 bases, the J end lost 2 bases, and 7 bases lay between the germline ends. The CDR3 here is CASSIRAGANVLTF. The CDR3 DNA is TGTGCCAGCAGTATCAGGGCTGGGGCCAACGTCCTGACTTTC. Using reference TRBV28 and TRBJ2-6 for the parts outside the CDR3, the full variable domain is DVKVTQSSRYLVKRTGEKVFLECVQDMDHENMFWYRQDPGLGLRLIYFSYDVKMKEKGDIPEGYSVSREKKERFSLILESASTNQTSMYLCASSIRAGANVLTFGAGSRLTVL.

This clonotype was observed many times. The chain links TRBV6-5 to TRBJ2-1, with 7 bases matching TRBD2. The CDR3 runs 14 residues. The trim removed 2 bases at V and 6 bases at J, leaving 4 bases unmatched. Per germline, CDR1 MNHEY and CDR2 SVGAGI. The CDR3 reads CASSYRDYSNEQFF. In nucleotides, the CDR3 is TGTGCCAGCAGTTACAGGGACTACAGCAATGAGCAGTTCTTC.

This clonotype has at least ten counts. The V and J genes are TRBV28 and TRBJ2-1; unclear D gene. The germline V gene encodes CDR1 MDHEN and CDR2 SYDVKM. The length of the CDR3 is 15 residues. Trimming shortened V by 8 bases and J by 8 bases, and 22 bases separated the two germline ends. CDR3 in amino acids: CASHLADPSADEQFF. As DNA, the CDR3 is TGTGCCAGCCACTTGGCCGATCCGTCCGCCGATGAGCAGTTCTTC.

This clonotype was observed a handful of times. The chain is built from TRBV28 and TRBJ2-2; D call uncertain. Germline V CDR1 and CDR2: MDHEN, SYDVKM. The germline V and J ends were trimmed by 7 bases and 1 base, with 10 bases remaining between them. This CDR3 region has 14 residues. For the CDR3, the DNA is TGTGCCAGCACTGCAACCGGGAACACCGGGGAGCTGTTTTTT. It specifies CASTATGNTGELFF. Variable domain in full (rest from reference TRBV28 and TRBJ2-2): DVKVTQSSRYLVKRTGEKVFLECVQDMDHENMFWYRQDPGLGLRLIYFSYDVKMKEKGDIPEGYSVSREKKERFSLILESASTNQTSMYLCASTATGNTGELFFGEGSRLTVL.

The chain uses TRBV11-3 and TRBJ2-7; the D is unclear. V lost 4 bases and J lost 2, with 9 bases in between. CDR3 size: 13 residues. Germline values: CDR1 SGHNT, CDR2 YENEEA. This chain's CDR3 is CASSSTPAYEQYF. DNA of the CDR3: TGTGCCAGCAGCTCGACTCCCGCCTACGAGCAGTACTTC.

At least ten counts were recorded for this clonotype. The CDR3, as DNA: TGTGCCAGCACCCCGACCCGGACAAAGGGGGGGGATGAGCAGTTCTTC. Protein: CASTPTRTKGGDEQFF. The chain is built from TRBV28 and TRBJ2-1, with TRBD2 as a possible D gene (7 bases). The CDR3 runs 16 residues. With 7 bases removed from V and 8 bases from J, the gap between germline ends came to 24 bases. Germline V gene data show CDR1 as MDHEN and CDR2 as SYDVKM.

This clonotype was observed many times. The chain couples TRBV2 to TRBJ2-7; 10 positions match TRBD2. V lost 5 bases and J lost 4; bases outside the gene matches: 5. This CDR3 region has 14 residues. Germline CDR1 SNHLY, CDR2 FYNNEI. CDR3 sequence reads: CASSSSGRAYEQYF. The DNA of the CDR3 is TGTGCCAGCAGTAGCAGCGGGAGGGCTTACGAGCAGTACTTC.

V usage is TRBV12-3 or TRBV12-4 and J usage is TRBJ1-2; D possibly corresponds to TRBD1 (6 bases). Trimming took 6 bases from V and 3 from J, leaving 17 bases between them. The CDR3 runs to 15 residues. The CDR3 protein is CASRGGGRAHYGYTF. Here the CDR3 DNA reads TGTGCCAGCAGGGGAGGGGGGAGGGCGCACTATGGCTACACCTTC.